Listed below are T cell receptor beta chains from one sample, sequenced in a study of T cell changes during pregnancy in multiple sclerosis. The method was immunoSEQ multiplex PCR; TCRdb's version includes in-frame clones alone and lacks a portion of them. The sample lists about 110,000 clones, approximately 93% occurring once. Sequencing used peripheral blood, obtained after pregnancy. These TCRs come from a female donor with multiple sclerosis, enrolled in a pregnancy study. Each CDR3 is given with its conserved first and last residue. The D gene is left open where the match is weak. A clone size is listed for some rows: how often the clone was seen (once, few, many), or a class if it is expanded.

V	J	D	size	CDR3	DNA
TRBV29-1	TRBJ1-3	-	-	CSVTDRAGNTIYF	TGCAGCGTCACGGACAGAGCTGGAAACACCATATATTTT
TRBV5-4	TRBJ2-5	TRBD2	-	CASSRFTSGGGETQYF	TGTGCCAGCAGCCGATTTACTAGCGGGGGAGGAGAGACCCAGTACTTC
TRBV7-6	TRBJ1-2	-	-	CASSLRRGSSYGYTF	TGTGCCAGCAGCTTACGAAGGGGGAGTAGTTATGGCTACACCTTC
TRBV7-9	TRBJ1-2	-	-	CASSPAEKTHPPGYGYTF	TGTGCCAGCAGCCCTGCAGAGAAAACCCATCCTCCCGGGTATGGCTACACCTTC
TRBV7-9	TRBJ1-6	TRBD1	-	CASSPGAAPGQQNSPLHF	TGTGCCAGCAGCCCCGGTGCGGCCCCGGGACAGCAAAATTCACCCCTCCACTTT
TRBV5-1	TRBJ2-3	-	-	CASLDREYF	TGCGCCAGCCTGGACAGAGAGTATTTT
TRBV6-1	TRBJ2-5	TRBD1	-	CASSATDRQQETQYF	TGTGCCAGCAGTGCTACGGACAGGCAACAAGAGACCCAGTACTTC
TRBV6-6	TRBJ1-5	TRBD1	-	CASSETGVQGQPQHF	TGTGCCAGCAGCGAAACAGGGGTGCAGGGTCAGCCCCAGCATTTT
TRBV29-1	TRBJ1-2	-	-	CSVEIGSYGYTF	TGCAGCGTTGAAATCGGGAGCTATGGCTACACCTTC
TRBV10-3	TRBJ2-7	TRBD1	-	CAISELPGQGSYEQYF	TGTGCCATCAGTGAGTTACCGGGACAGGGTTCCTACGAGCAGTACTTC
TRBV6-5	TRBJ1-3	-	-	CATSGGENTIYF	TGTGCCACCTCAGGAGGGGAAAACACCATATATTTT
TRBV9	TRBJ2-5	-	-	CASSVAAGSAETQYF	TGTGCCAGCAGCGTAGCGGCGGGCTCTGCGGAGACCCAGTACTTC
TRBV6-6	TRBJ1-1	TRBD1	-	CASSSSGTGSIEAFF	TGTGCCAGCAGTTCTTCCGGGACAGGATCTATTGAAGCTTTCTTT
TRBV19	TRBJ1-2	-	-	CASNAMGSPNYGYTF	TGTGCCAGTAATGCCATGGGCAGTCCAAACTATGGCTACACCTTC
TRBV9	TRBJ2-5	TRBD2	-	CASTTSGGRGETQYF	TGTGCCAGCACGACTAGCGGGGGGCGAGGGGAGACCCAGTACTTC
TRBV11-2	TRBJ1-6	-	-	CASSYHGDSPLHF	TGTGCCAGCAGCTATCACGGGGATTCACCCCTCCACTTT
TRBV11-2	TRBJ2-1	-	-	CASTVDSFNEQFF	TGTGCCAGCACCGTGGACAGTTTTAATGAGCAGTTCTTC
TRBV2	TRBJ1-1	-	-	CASRSNTEAFF	TGTGCCAGCAGGTCAAACACTGAAGCTTTCTTT
TRBV6-4	TRBJ1-2	TRBD1	-	CASSEGTGYGYTF	TGTGCCAGCAGTGAAGGGACAGGGTATGGCTACACCTTC
TRBV6-6	TRBJ1-1	-	-	CASTKRRSFMNTEAFF	TGTGCCAGCACCAAGCGACGGTCGTTCATGAACACTGAAGCTTTCTTT
TRBV19	TRBJ1-1	TRBD1	-	CASSIPTGGDTEAFF	TGTGCCAGTAGTATTCCTACAGGGGGCGACACTGAAGCTTTCTTT
TRBV6-5	TRBJ2-3	-	-	CASSYSATATKDTQYF	TGTGCCAGCAGTTACTCAGCGACAGCCACTAAAGATACGCAGTATTTT
TRBV27	TRBJ2-2	-	few	CASSLLDSLTGELFF	TGTGCCAGCAGTCTACTGGACAGCCTCACCGGGGAGCTGTTTTTT
TRBV7-2	TRBJ1-2	-	-	CASSLGATALTNYGYTF	TGTGCCAGCAGCTTAGGGGCTACGGCCCTAACTAACTATGGCTACACCTTC
TRBV7-8	TRBJ2-6	-	-	CASSLRETAPSGANVLTF	TGTGCCAGCAGCTTACGTGAGACAGCACCGTCTGGGGCCAACGTCCTGACTTTC
TRBV10-2	TRBJ2-1	-	-	CASSLLGRYNEQFF	TGCGCCAGCAGCCTCTTGGGCAGATACAATGAGCAGTTCTTC
TRBV2	TRBJ2-5	TRBD2	-	CASTGTSGVGETQYF	TGTGCCAGCACCGGGACTAGCGGGGTAGGAGAGACCCAGTACTTC
TRBV6-5	TRBJ2-2	-	-	CASREGTGELFF	TGTGCCAGCAGGGAGGGCACCGGGGAGCTGTTTTTT
TRBV5-1	TRBJ2-4	TRBD2	-	CASSLISGGAKNIQYF	TGCGCCAGCAGCTTGATCAGCGGGGGTGCCAAAAACATTCAGTACTTC
TRBV30	TRBJ2-7	TRBD1	-	CAWSGQGLGEQYF	TGTGCCTGGAGCGGACAGGGGTTGGGCGAGCAGTACTTC
TRBV9	TRBJ2-7	-	-	CASSLGPINPYEQYF	TGTGCCAGCAGCTTAGGGCCGATTAACCCCTACGAGCAGTACTTC
TRBV5-5	TRBJ1-1	TRBD1	-	CASSSPYRGNTEAFF	TGTGCCAGCAGCTCACCATACAGGGGGAACACTGAAGCTTTCTTT
TRBV10-3	TRBJ2-3	TRBD1	-	CAISFGRDRGTDTQYF	TGTGCCATCTCATTTGGCCGGGACAGGGGAACAGATACGCAGTATTTT
TRBV19	TRBJ2-2	TRBD2	-	CASSILAGGDTGELFF	TGTGCCAGTAGTATACTAGCGGGGGGTGACACCGGGGAGCTGTTTTTT
TRBV7-6	TRBJ2-7	-	-	CASSLRYGGAREGEQYF	TGTGCCAGCAGCTTAAGGTACGGCGGGGCACGAGAGGGGGAGCAGTACTTC
TRBV5-8	TRBJ1-4	-	-	CASSLAGTGGEKLFF	TGTGCCAGCAGCCTGGCGGGGACGGGAGGAGAAAAACTGTTTTTT
TRBV13	TRBJ1-1	TRBD1	-	CASSRRQGVTNTEAFF	TGTGCCAGCAGTCGACGACAGGGAGTGACGAACACTGAAGCTTTCTTT
TRBV7-2	TRBJ2-4	-	-	CASIPRGSVKNIQYF	TGTGCCAGCATACCTAGGGGCTCCGTCAAAAACATTCAGTACTTC
TRBV18	TRBJ1-5	-	-	CASSPSQGGNQPQHF	TGTGCCAGCTCCCCCAGCCAGGGAGGTAATCAGCCCCAGCATTTT
TRBV25-1	TRBJ2-3	-	-	CASSEVRGGGDTQYF	TGTGCCAGCAGTGAAGTCAGGGGCGGTGGAGATACGCAGTATTTT
TRBV2	TRBJ1-5	-	-	CASRAGQQRDQPQHF	TGTGCCAGCAGGGCAGGACAGCAAAGAGATCAGCCCCAGCATTTT
TRBV6-4	TRBJ2-3	TRBD2	-	CASSRLANTDTQYF	TGTGCCAGCAGTCGACTAGCGAACACAGATACGCAGTATTTT
TRBV5-1	TRBJ1-6	TRBD1	few	CASDGQGNSPLHF	TGCGCCAGCGACGGACAGGGGAATTCACCCCTCCACTTT
TRBV15	TRBJ1-2	-	-	CATGIGAPPYNYGYTF	TGTGCCACCGGTATAGGAGCTCCACCATATAACTATGGCTACACCTTC
TRBV4-1	TRBJ2-7	-	-	CASGEDEQYF	TGCGCCAGCGGGGAGGACGAGCAGTACTTC
TRBV5-4	TRBJ2-5	-	-	CASSFLSGGETQYF	TGTGCCAGCAGCTTTCTTAGCGGTGGGGAGACCCAGTACTTC
TRBV7-3	TRBJ2-7	TRBD1	-	CASSDRDRAVGEQYF	TGTGCCAGCAGCGACCGGGACAGGGCTGTTGGGGAGCAGTACTTC
TRBV5-5	TRBJ1-4	-	-	CASSRTWTNEKLFF	TGTGCCAGCAGCCGGACTTGGACTAATGAAAAACTGTTTTTT
TRBV14	TRBJ2-7	-	-	CASSQSLAYSYEQYF	TGTGCCAGCAGCCAAAGCCTCGCGTACTCCTACGAGCAGTACTTC
TRBV5-6	TRBJ1-1	-	-	CASSIRTDSTEAFF	TGTGCCAGCAGTATTAGGACAGACTCCACTGAAGCTTTCTTT